The 16 T cell receptor beta chains in this list originate from one sample, sequenced in a study of blood T cell repertoires in COVID-19. Assay: immunoSEQ multiplex PCR; the TCRdb copy retains only in-frame clones and omits some. There are approximately 100,000 clones in the sample; approximately 80% occur only once, and 7.9% lies in the top ten. The sequenced material came from peripheral blood. These receptors were obtained from a woman of 80 years or more with active or convalescent COVID-19.

V is TRBV5-1 and J is TRBJ2-1; 13 nucleotides align to TRBD2. The germline V gene encodes CDR1 SGHRS and CDR2 YFSETQ. V was clipped by 5 bases and J by 6 bases; unmatched bases: 2. The CDR3 is 14 residues long. This chain's CDR3 is CASRTSGRINEQFF. For the CDR3, the DNA is TGCGCCAGCAGGACTAGCGGGAGGATCAATGAGCAGTTCTTC.

The chain employs TRBV18 and TRBJ1-4; D gene ambiguous. The CDR3 is made up of 15 amino acids. The germline V and J ends were trimmed by 2 bases and 8 bases, with 15 bases remaining between them. Germline V gene lookup returns CDR1 KGHSH and CDR2 LQKENI. CDR3 region: CASSPTTNWPEKLFF. CDR3 DNA: TGTGCCAGCTCACCAACAACGAATTGGCCGGAAAAACTGTTTTTT.

Concerning this clone: Compared with germline, one end of the junction differs, possibly owing to a read error. CDR3 nucleotide sequence: TGTGTCAGCAGCGTACCTCCCTTGGAGACCCAGTACTTC. Its translation: CVSSVPPLETQYF. The chain carries TRBV9 and TRBJ2-5, with D unclear. The CDR3 runs 13 residues. Germline CDR1 is SGDLS and CDR2 is YYNGEE.

V and J are TRBV14 and TRBJ2-1; D unresolved. In germline, CDR1 is SGHDN, CDR2 FVKESK. CDR3 length: 15 amino acids. Trimming took off 1 base at V and 3 bases at J, with 10 bases between the two ends. The CDR3 is CASSQGQIIYNEQFF. In DNA form, the CDR3 reads TGTGCCAGCAGCCAAGGGCAGATCATCTACAATGAGCAGTTCTTC. The whole variable domain, remainder taken from reference TRBV14 and TRBJ2-1, is EAGVTQFPSHSVIEKGQTVTLRCDPISGHDNLYWYRRVMGKEIKFLLHFVKESKQDESGMPNNRFLAERTGGTYSTLKVQPAELEDSGVYFCASSQGQIIYNEQFFGPGTRLTVL.

This clone was picked up one time. The chain employs TRBV5-1 and TRBJ1-2, with D hard to call. Trimming removed 0 bases from V and 10 bases from J, with 10 bases in between. The length of the CDR3 is 12 residues. The germline CDR1 and CDR2 sequences are SGHRS and YFSETQ. The CDR3 reads CASSLVSEYYTF. In DNA, the CDR3 is TGCGCCAGCAGCTTGGTATCAGAATACTACACCTTC. The full variable domain, with the rest looked up from reference TRBV5-1 and TRBJ1-2, is KAGVTQTPRYLIKTRGQQVTLSCSPISGHRSVSWYQQTPGQGLQFLFEYFSETQRNKGNFPGRFSGRQFSNSRSEMNVSTLELGDSALYLCASSLVSEYYTFGSGTRLTVV.

The J gene is TRBJ2-7, the V gene TRBV2; 10 positions agree with TRBD1. This CDR3 region has 14 residues. The junction had 3 bases not matched to a gene; V was cut back by 6 bases and J by 1 base. Germline loops: CDR1 SNHLY, CDR2 FYNNEI. The CDR3 loop is CASRPGQGSYEQYF. CDR3 sequence (DNA): TGTGCCAGCAGACCGGGACAGGGGTCCTACGAGCAGTACTTC.

The chain employs TRBV7-3 and TRBJ2-2; 8 nucleotides line up with TRBD2. This CDR3 is built from 15 residues. Trimming cost V 5 bases and J 5 bases; bases outside gene matches: 7. The germline CDR1 and CDR2 sequences are SGHTA and FQGTGA. The CDR3 DNA follows: TGTGCCAGCAGCCGTAGCGGGATGGGAACCGGGGAGCTGTTTTTT. It yields the protein CASSRSGMGTGELFF.

The rearrangement uses TRBV10-2 and TRBJ2-6, with 10 bases lining up with TRBD2. The trim removed 2 bases at V and 0 bases at J, leaving 7 bases unmatched. CDR1 and CDR2 from the germline V gene are WSHSY and SAAADI. CDR3 length: 19 amino acids. The CDR3 DNA follows: TGCGCCAGCAGTGAGGCTAGCGGGAGACCCGGCTCTGGGGCCAACGTCCTGACTTTC. Protein sequence: CASSEASGRPGSGANVLTF.

This chain joins TRBV5-5 and TRBJ1-2; a weak D match, TRBD1 (6 bases). The CDR3 length is 13 residues. Deletions cut 4 bases from V and 4 bases from J, with 11 bases between. Germline CDR1 is SGHKS and CDR2 is YYEKEE (reference sequence). CDR3 region: CASSVDSSYGYTF. DNA for the CDR3: TGTGCCAGCAGCGTGGACAGCTCCTATGGCTACACCTTC.

CDR3 DNA sequence: TGTGCCAGTAGTACCCACAATAGCGGGGGCAATGAGCAGTTCTTC. It encodes CASSTHNSGGNEQFF. This chain links TRBV19 with TRBJ2-1; 9 bases are shared with TRBD2. This CDR3 has 15 amino acids. Germline-derived CDR1 and CDR2 are LNHDA and SQIVND (reference sequence). V shed 4 bases, J shed 6 bases, and the junction held 7 bases outside the gene matches.

This chain links TRBV19 with TRBJ1-2, with TRBD1 as a possible D gene (5 bases). The CDR3 extends over 12 amino acids. The germline gives CDR1 LNHDA, CDR2 SQIVND (reference sequence). The germline V and J ends were trimmed by 5 bases and 7 bases, with 11 bases remaining between them. CDR3 sequence: CASSSRVFGYTF. The CDR3 bases are TGTGCCAGTAGTTCCAGGGTTTTTGGCTACACCTTC.

V usage is TRBV27 and J usage is TRBJ2-7; no clear D. The CDR3 is 13 residues long. Germline assignment: CDR1 MNHEY and CDR2 SMNVEV (reference sequence). V lost 0 bases, J lost 6 bases, and 9 bases lay in between. CDR3 sequence (DNA): TGTGCCAGCAGTTTATCCCGCATCAGCGAGCAGTACTTC. Protein: CASSLSRISEQYF.

The chain links TRBV7-2 to TRBJ1-5, with D perhaps TRBD1 (5 bases). This CDR3 spans 16 amino acids. Germline-derived CDR1 and CDR2 are SGHTA and FQGNSA. V dropped 3 bases and J dropped 4 bases, with 16 bases sitting between them. CDR3 nucleotide sequence: TGTGCCAGCAGCTTCAGGGCCAGGGCAGTGAATCAGCCCCAGCATTTT. This gives the protein CASSFRARAVNQPQHF.

The gene calls are TRBV6-5 and TRBJ1-1, with 7 bases fitting TRBD1. The CDR3 spans 13 residues. Trimming took 8 bases from V and 12 from J; bases not matched to a gene: 15. Germline assignment: CDR1 MNHEY and CDR2 SVGAGI. CDR3 DNA: TGTGCCAGCGGCCGGGGCGTGACAGGGAAAACTTTCTTT. Protein: CASGRGVTGKTFF.

The V gene is TRBV29-1, the J gene TRBJ1-1, with D possibly matching TRBD1 (5 bases). The V gene lost 4 bases and the J gene lost 0 bases, with 12 bases spanning the gap. Germline V gives CDR1 SQVTM, CDR2 ANQGSEA. The CDR3 has 14 amino acids. CDR3 bases: TGCAGCGTTGGTTCGAGACAGCTGAACACTGAAGCTTTCTTT. Encoded protein: CSVGSRQLNTEAFF.

This clone was seen just once. The chain uses TRBV6-1 and TRBJ1-5, with a weak D call TRBD1 (6 bases). The CDR3 length is 15 residues. Between the trimmed V and J ends, which lost 0 bases and 5 bases, there was a span of 11 bases. The germline CDR1 and CDR2 sequences are MNHNS and SASEGT. Here the CDR3 reads CASSEAGRGYQPQHF. The CDR3 DNA sequence: TGTGCCAGCAGTGAAGCGGGCAGGGGCTATCAGCCCCAGCATTTT.